This passage covers 3 T cell receptor beta chains from one sample sequenced in a study of blood T cell repertoires in COVID-19. Produced via immunoSEQ multiplex PCR; TCRdb's table is partial and in-frame only. The sample gives 90,000 to 130,000 clones, 80% to 85% of which show up once; about 0.8% is in the top ten. Source material: peripheral blood. The receptor source for this set is a woman in her seventies with acute or convalescent COVID-19.

The chain couples TRBV21-1 to TRBJ1-2. TRBV21-1 is annotated as a pseudogene. The CDR3 is 12 amino acids. CDR3 DNA: TGTGCCAGCAGCAAGTCCGGGAGCGGCTACACCTTC. It yields the protein CASSKSGSGYTF.

The chain joins TRBV27 to TRBJ2-7, with D unclear. Germline-derived CDR1 and CDR2 are MNHEY and SMNVEV (reference sequence). This CDR3 is built from 15 residues. V gave up 5 bases and J gave up 4 bases, with 18 bases separating them. Written as DNA, the CDR3 is TGTGCCAGCAGTCCACTGACGCAGCCACTATACGAGCAGTACTTC. Amino acid sequence: CASSPLTQPLYEQYF.

This rearrangement joins TRBV12-3 or TRBV12-4 to TRBJ2-1; D gene uncertain. The CDR3 spans 13 residues. V was shortened by 7 bases and J by 8 bases, with 15 bases between the two germline ends. The CDR3: CASIYGGSDEQFF. The CDR3 nucleotides are TGTGCCAGCATATATGGCGGTTCGGATGAGCAGTTCTTC.